In its sample, the clone carrying this TCR beta chain was seen a few times. Germline V gene sequence: CDR1 SGHNT, CDR2 YYREEE (reference sequence). V trimming: 6 bases; J trimming: 4 bases; junction bases outside the gene matches: 7. The CDR3 consists of 14 residues. This table comes from immunoSEQ multiplex PCR, and its TCRdb copy is limited to in-frame clones, with some not included. The table records 130,000 or so clones, more than 70% of them present only once. This record comes from a study of blood T cell repertoires in COVID-19. Study-wide background: Samples of COVID-19 (acute and convalescent) were obtained from the United States, Italy and Spain.

This TCR derives from a man aged 55 to 70 with acute or convalescent COVID-19. The material sequenced was peripheral blood. The chain uses TRBV5-4 and TRBJ2-3, with TRBD1 matching over 8 bases. CDR3 residues: CASTRQGWADTQYF. The CDR3 nucleotides are TGTGCCAGCACCCGACAGGGGTGGGCAGATACGCAGTATTTT.